This TCR beta chain was sequenced for a study of cytomegalovirus exposure and HLA in healthy donors. Study context: Caucasian-associated ancestry cluster membership applied to about 83% of about 370 genotyped donors. Study results and limitations: A missense DCLRE1C variant was associated with V- and J-gene trimming of TCR beta chains in a later analysis, and an independent cohort replicated the association. A later examination showed that TCR association rates differed by HLA locus, with DRB1 most and HLA-C fewest.

CDR3 size: 13 residues. The germline CDR1 and CDR2 sequences are SNHLY and FYNNEI. The primer mix had 60 Vbeta and 13 Jbeta primers. Original processing notes: An analysis that came later counted 70 million to 100 million unique TCR beta chains, approximately 9.9 million shared. Assay used: immunoSEQ multiplex PCR; TCRdb lists only in-frame clones, some missing. The V and J calls and the clone size are those of that table, but D and trimming were determined from the DNA. This sample's table reports 75,000 to 85,000 clones. Comments on this clone: Antigen unknown. At one end, the junction sequence differs from germline, possibly due to a read error.

The source is a man between 18 and 29 years old in good health and CMV-seropositive. This sequence joins TRBV2 and TRBJ2-7; TRBD1 aligns across 8 bases. Sequencing was carried out using PBMCs. CDR3 loop: CASSESGGERPRF. The CDR3 DNA is TGTGCCAGCAGTGAATCAGGGGGCGAAAGGCCTAGGTTC.